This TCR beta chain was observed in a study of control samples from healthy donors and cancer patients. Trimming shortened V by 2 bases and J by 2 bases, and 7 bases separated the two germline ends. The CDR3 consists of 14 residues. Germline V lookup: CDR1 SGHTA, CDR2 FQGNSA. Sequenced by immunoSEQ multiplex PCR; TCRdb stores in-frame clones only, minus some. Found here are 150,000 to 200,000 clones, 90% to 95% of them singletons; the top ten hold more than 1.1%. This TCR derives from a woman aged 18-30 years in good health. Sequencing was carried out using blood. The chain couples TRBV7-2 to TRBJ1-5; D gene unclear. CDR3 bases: TGTGCCAGCAGCTTAAAGGCAGGCAATCAGCCCCAGCATTTT. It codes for CASSLKAGNQPQHF. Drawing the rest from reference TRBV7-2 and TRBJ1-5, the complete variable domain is GAGVSQSPSNKVTEKGKDVELRCDPISGHTALYWYRQSLGQGLEFLIYFQGNSAPDKSGLPSDRFSAERTGGSVSTLTIQRTQQEDSAVYLCASSLKAGNQPQHFGDGTRLSIL.